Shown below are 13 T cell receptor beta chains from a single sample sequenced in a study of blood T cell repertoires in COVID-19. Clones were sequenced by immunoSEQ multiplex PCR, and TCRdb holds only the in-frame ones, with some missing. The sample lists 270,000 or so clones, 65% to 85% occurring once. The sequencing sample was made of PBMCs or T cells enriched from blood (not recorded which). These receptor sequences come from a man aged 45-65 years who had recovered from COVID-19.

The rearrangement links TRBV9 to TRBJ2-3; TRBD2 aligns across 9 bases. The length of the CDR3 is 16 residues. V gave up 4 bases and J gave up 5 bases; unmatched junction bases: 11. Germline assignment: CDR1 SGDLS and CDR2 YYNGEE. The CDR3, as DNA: TGTGCCAGCAGCTGGCGGGAGGGCCTATACCAAGATACGCAGTATTTT. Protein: CASSWREGLYQDTQYF.

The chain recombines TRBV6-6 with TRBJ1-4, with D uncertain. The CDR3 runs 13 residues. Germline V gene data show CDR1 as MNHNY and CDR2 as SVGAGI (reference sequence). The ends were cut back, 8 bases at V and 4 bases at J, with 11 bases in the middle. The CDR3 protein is CASRLRGNEKLFF. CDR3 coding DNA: TGTGCCAGCCGCTTACGGGGTAATGAAAAACTGTTTTTT.

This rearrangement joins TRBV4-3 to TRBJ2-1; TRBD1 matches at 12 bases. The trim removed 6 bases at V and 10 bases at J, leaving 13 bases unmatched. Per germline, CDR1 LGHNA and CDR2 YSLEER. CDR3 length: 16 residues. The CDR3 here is CASRHTRDRGQGEQFF. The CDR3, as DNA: TGCGCCAGCAGACACACGAGGGACAGGGGGCAAGGCGAGCAGTTCTTC.

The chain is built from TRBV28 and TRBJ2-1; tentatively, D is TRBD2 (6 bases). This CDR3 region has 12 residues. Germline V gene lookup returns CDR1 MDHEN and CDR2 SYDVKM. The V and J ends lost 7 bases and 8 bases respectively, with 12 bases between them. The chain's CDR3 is CASIGSIHEQFF. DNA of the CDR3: TGTGCCAGCATCGGGAGCATCCATGAGCAGTTCTTC.

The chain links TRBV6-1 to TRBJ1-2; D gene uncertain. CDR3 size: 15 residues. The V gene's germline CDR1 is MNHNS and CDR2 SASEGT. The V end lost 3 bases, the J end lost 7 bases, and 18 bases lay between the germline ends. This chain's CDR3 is CASSDGEARYGGYTF. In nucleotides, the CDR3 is TGTGCCAGCAGTGATGGGGAGGCTCGATATGGTGGCTACACCTTC.

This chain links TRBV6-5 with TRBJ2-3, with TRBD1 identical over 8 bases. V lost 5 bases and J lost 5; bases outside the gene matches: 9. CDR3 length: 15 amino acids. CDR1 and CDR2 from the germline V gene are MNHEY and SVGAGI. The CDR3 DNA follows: TGTGCCAGCAGTAGACGGACAGGGCGGGAAGATACGCAGTATTTT. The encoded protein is CASSRRTGREDTQYF.

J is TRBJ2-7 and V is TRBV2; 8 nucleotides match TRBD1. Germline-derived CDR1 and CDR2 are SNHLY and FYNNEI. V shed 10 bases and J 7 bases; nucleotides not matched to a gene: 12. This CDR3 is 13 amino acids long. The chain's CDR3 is CATQPDRETEQYF. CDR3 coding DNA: TGTGCCACTCAACCGGACAGGGAAACGGAGCAGTACTTC.

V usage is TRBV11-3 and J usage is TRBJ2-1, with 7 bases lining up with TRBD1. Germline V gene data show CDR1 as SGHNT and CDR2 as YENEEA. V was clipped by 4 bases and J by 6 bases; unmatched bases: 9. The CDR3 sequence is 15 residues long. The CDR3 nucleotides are TGTGCCAGCAGCTCGAGACAGGGCTTATCCAATGAGCAGTTCTTC. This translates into CASSSRQGLSNEQFF.

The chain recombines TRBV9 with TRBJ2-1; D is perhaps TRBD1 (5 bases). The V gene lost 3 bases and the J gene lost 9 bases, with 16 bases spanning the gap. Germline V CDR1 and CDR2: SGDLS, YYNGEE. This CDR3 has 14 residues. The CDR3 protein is CASSARQNQAEQFF. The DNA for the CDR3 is TGTGCCAGCAGCGCCAGACAGAACCAGGCTGAGCAGTTCTTC.

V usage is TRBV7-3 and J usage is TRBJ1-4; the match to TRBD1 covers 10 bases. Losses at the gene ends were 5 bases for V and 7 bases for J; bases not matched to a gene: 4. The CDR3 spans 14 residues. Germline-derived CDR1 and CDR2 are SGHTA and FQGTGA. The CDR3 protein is CASSTGTGAEKLFF. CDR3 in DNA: TGTGCCAGCAGCACCGGGACAGGGGCTGAAAAACTGTTTTTT.

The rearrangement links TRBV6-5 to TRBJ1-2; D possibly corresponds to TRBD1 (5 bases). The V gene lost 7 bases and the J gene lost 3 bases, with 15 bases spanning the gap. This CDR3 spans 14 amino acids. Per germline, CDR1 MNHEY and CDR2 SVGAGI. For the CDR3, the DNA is TGTGCCAGCACCGGAGGGTGGGACTACTATGGCTACACCTTC. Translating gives CASTGGWDYYGYTF.

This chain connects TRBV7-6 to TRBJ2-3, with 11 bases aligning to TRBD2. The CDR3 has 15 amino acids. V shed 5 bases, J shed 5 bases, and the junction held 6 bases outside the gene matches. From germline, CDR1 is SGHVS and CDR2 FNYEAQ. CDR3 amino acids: CASSLSGGEGDTQYF. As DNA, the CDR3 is TGTGCCAGCAGCCTTAGCGGGGGGGAAGGAGATACGCAGTATTTT.

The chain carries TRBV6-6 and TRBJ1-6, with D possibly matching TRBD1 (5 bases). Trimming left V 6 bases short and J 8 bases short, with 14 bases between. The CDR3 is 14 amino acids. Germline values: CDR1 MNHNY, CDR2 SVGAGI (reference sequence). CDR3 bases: TGTGCCAGCAGCCAGGGACTCCTGGATTCACCCCTCCACTTT. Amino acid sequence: CASSQGLLDSPLHF.